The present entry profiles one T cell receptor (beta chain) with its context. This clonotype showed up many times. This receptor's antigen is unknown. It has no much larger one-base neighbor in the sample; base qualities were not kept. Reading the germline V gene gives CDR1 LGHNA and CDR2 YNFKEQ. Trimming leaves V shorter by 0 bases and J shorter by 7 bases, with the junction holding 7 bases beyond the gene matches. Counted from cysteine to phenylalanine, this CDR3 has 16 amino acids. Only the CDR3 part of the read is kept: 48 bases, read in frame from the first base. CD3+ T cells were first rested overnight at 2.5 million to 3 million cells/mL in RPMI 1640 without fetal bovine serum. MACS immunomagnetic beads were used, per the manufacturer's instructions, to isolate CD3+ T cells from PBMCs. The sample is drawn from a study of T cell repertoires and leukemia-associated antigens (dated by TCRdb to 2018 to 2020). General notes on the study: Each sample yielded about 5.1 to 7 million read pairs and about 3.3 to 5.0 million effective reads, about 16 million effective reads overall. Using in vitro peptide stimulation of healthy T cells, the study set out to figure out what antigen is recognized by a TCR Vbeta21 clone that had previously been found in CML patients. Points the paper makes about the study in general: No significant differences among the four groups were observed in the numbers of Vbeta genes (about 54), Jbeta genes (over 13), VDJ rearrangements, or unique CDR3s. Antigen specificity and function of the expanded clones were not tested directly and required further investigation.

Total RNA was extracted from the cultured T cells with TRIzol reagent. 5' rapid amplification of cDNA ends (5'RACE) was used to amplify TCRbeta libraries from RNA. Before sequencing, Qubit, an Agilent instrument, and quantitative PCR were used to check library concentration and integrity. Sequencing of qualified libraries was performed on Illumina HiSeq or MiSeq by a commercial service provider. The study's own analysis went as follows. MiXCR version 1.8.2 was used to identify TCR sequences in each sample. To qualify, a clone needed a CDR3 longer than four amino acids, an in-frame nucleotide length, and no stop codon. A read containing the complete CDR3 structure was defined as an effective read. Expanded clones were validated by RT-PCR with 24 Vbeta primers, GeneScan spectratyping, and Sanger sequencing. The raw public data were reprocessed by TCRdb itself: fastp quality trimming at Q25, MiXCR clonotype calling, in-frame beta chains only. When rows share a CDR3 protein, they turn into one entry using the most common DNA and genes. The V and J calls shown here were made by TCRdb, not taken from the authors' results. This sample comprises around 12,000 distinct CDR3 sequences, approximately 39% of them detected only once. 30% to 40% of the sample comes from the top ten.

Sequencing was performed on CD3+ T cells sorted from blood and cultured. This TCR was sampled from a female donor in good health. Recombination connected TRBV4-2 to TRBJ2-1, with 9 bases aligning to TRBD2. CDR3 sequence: CASSQDGLAGINEQFF. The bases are TGTGCCAGCAGCCAAGATGGCCTAGCGGGGATAAATGAGCAGTTCTTC.